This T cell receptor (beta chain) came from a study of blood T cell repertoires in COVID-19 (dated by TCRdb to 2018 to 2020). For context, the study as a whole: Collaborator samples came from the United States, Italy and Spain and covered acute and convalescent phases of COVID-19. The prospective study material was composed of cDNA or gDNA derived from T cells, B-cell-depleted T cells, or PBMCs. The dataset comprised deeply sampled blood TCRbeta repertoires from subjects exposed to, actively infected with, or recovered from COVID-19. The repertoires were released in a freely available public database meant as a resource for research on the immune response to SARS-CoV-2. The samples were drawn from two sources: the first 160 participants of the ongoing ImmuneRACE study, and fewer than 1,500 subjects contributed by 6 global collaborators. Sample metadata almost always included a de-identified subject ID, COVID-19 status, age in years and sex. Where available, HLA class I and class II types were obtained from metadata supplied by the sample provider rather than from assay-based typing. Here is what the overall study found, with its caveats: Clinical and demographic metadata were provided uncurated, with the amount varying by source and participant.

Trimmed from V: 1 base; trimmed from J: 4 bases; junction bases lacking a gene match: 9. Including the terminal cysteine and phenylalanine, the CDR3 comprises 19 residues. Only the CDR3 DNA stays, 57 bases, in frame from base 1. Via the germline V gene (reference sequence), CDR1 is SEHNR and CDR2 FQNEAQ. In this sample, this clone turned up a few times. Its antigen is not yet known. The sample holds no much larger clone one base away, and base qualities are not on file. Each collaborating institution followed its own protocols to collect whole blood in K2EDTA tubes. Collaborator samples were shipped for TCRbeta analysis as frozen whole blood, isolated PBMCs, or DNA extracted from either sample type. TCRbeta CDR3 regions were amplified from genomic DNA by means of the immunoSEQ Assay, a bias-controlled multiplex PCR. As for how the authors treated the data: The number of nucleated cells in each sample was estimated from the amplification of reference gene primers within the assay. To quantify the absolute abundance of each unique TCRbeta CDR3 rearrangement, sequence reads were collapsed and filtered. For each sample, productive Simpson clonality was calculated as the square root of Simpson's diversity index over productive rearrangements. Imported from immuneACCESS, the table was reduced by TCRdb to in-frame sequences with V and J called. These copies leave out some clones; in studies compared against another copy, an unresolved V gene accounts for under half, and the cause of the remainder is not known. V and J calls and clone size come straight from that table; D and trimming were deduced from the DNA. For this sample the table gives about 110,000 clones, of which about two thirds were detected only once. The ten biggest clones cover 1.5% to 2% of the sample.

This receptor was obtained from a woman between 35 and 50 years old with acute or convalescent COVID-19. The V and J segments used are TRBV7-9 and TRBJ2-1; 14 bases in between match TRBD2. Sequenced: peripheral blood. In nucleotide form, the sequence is TGTGCCAGCAGCTTAGGTCGCGGGACTAGCGGGGGTTTATACAATGAGCAGTTCTTC. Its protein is CASSLGRGTSGGLYNEQFF.